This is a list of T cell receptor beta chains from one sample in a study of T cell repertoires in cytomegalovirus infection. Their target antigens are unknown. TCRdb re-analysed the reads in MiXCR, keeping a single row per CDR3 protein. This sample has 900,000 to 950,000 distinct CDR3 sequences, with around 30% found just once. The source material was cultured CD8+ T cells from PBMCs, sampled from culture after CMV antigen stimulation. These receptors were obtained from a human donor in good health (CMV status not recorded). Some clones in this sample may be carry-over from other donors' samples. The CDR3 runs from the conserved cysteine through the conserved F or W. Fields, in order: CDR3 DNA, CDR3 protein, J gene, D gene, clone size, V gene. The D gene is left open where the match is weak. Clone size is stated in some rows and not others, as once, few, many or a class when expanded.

cdr3_nt: TGTGCCAGCACACTTTGGACTAGCGGGGGGGCGGGGAATGAGCAGTTCTTC
cdr3_aa: CASTLWTSGGAGNEQFF
j_call: TRBJ2-1
d_call: TRBD2
clone_size: few
v_call: TRBV6-6

cdr3_nt: TGTGCCAGCAGCTTAGCGCTAGGACAGAAACAGTACGAGCAGTACTTC
cdr3_aa: CASSLALGQKQYEQYF
j_call: TRBJ2-7
d_call: -
clone_size: few
v_call: TRBV7-6

cdr3_nt: TGTGCCAGCAGCTCCCTAGACTCCCCCACAGATACGCAGTATTTT
cdr3_aa: CASSSLDSPTDTQYF
j_call: TRBJ2-3
d_call: -
clone_size: -
v_call: TRBV7-9

cdr3_nt: TGTGCCAGCAGCTTCCACGTCGGTCGAAAATCCTACGAGCAGTACTTC
cdr3_aa: CASSFHVGRKSYEQYF
j_call: TRBJ2-7
d_call: -
clone_size: -
v_call: TRBV5-4

cdr3_nt: TGTGCCAGCAGTTTTGCGGGGGGGGCCGCCGGGGAGCTGTTTTTT
cdr3_aa: CASSFAGGAAGELFF
j_call: TRBJ2-2
d_call: TRBD2
clone_size: -
v_call: TRBV28

cdr3_nt: TGTGCCATCCATCAGGAGGCGGATCAGCCCCAGCATTTT
cdr3_aa: CAIHQEADQPQHF
j_call: TRBJ1-5
d_call: -
clone_size: few
v_call: TRBV25-1

cdr3_nt: TGTGCCAGCAGCCCGTGGGAGACCCAGTACTTC
cdr3_aa: CASSPWETQYF
j_call: TRBJ2-5
d_call: -
clone_size: few
v_call: TRBV7-9

cdr3_nt: TGTGCCAGCAGTGGTTTACAGGGGTATTATGGCGAGCAGTACTTC
cdr3_aa: CASSGLQGYYGEQYF
j_call: TRBJ2-7
d_call: TRBD1
clone_size: -
v_call: TRBV12-3/TRBV12-4

cdr3_nt: TGTGTCAGCAGTGCAGCGACAGGGAGGAAACAAGCTTTCTTT
cdr3_aa: CVSSAATGRKQAFF
j_call: TRBJ1-1
d_call: TRBD1
clone_size: -
v_call: TRBV7-9

cdr3_nt: TGTGCCAGCAGGGACGCGAACACTGAAGCTTTCTTT
cdr3_aa: CASRDANTEAFF
j_call: TRBJ1-1
d_call: -
clone_size: many
v_call: TRBV7-9

cdr3_nt: TGTGCCAGCAGTCTGGGATCCACAGGGTTGGATTCACCCCTCCACTTT
cdr3_aa: CASSLGSTGLDSPLHF
j_call: TRBJ1-6
d_call: -
clone_size: -
v_call: TRBV2

cdr3_nt: TGTGCCAGCAACACAGGGGGCTTAGCCTATGGCTACACCTTC
cdr3_aa: CASNTGGLAYGYTF
j_call: TRBJ1-2
d_call: TRBD1
clone_size: -
v_call: TRBV27

cdr3_nt: TGTGCCAGCACCCCCGGGAATGAGCAGTTCTTC
cdr3_aa: CASTPGNEQFF
j_call: TRBJ2-1
d_call: -
clone_size: many
v_call: TRBV12-3/TRBV12-4

cdr3_nt: TGTGCCAGCAGCGCAACGACAGCCTATGGCTACACCTTC
cdr3_aa: CASSATTAYGYTF
j_call: TRBJ1-2
d_call: -
clone_size: few
v_call: TRBV7-6

cdr3_nt: TGTGCCAGCAGCTTTGCAAGAGTACCTCGGTACGAGCAGTACTTC
cdr3_aa: CASSFARVPRYEQYF
j_call: TRBJ2-7
d_call: -
clone_size: few
v_call: TRBV7-9

cdr3_nt: TGTGCCAGCAGTCCTTTTCCTAATTCACCCCTCCACTTT
cdr3_aa: CASSPFPNSPLHF
j_call: TRBJ1-6
d_call: -
clone_size: -
v_call: TRBV27

cdr3_nt: TGTGCCAGTAGTGTTACGGGTCCCGTAAGGGCTTATAGCAATCAGCCCCAGCATTTT
cdr3_aa: CASSVTGPVRAYSNQPQHF
j_call: TRBJ1-5
d_call: -
clone_size: -
v_call: TRBV19

cdr3_nt: TGTGCCAGCAGCTTCGACAGACGGCAGTTCTTC
cdr3_aa: CASSFDRRQFF
j_call: TRBJ2-1
d_call: -
clone_size: few
v_call: TRBV7-9

cdr3_nt: TGTGCCAGCAGTTCAGGGACTACGGGGAGGAATGAGCAGTTCTTC
cdr3_aa: CASSSGTTGRNEQFF
j_call: TRBJ2-1
d_call: TRBD2
clone_size: -
v_call: TRBV27

cdr3_nt: TGTGCCAGCAGTGAAGTGGAGGGCACTGAAGCTTTCTTT
cdr3_aa: CASSEVEGTEAFF
j_call: TRBJ1-1
d_call: -
clone_size: -
v_call: TRBV6-1

cdr3_nt: TGTGCCAGCAGCCTCGACAGGAGCTCCTACAATGAGCAGTTCTTC
cdr3_aa: CASSLDRSSYNEQFF
j_call: TRBJ2-1
d_call: -
clone_size: many
v_call: TRBV11-1

cdr3_nt: TGCGCCAGCAGCCCAGTGGGACATCTCACAGATACGCAGTATTTT
cdr3_aa: CASSPVGHLTDTQYF
j_call: TRBJ2-3
d_call: -
clone_size: few
v_call: TRBV4-1

cdr3_nt: TGTGCCAGCAGCTCTGACTCCTACTTCCAGCCCCAGCATTTT
cdr3_aa: CASSSDSYFQPQHF
j_call: TRBJ1-5
d_call: -
clone_size: -
v_call: TRBV12-3/TRBV12-4

cdr3_nt: TGTGCCAGCAGCTTCAACGCGGATGAAAAACTGTTTTTT
cdr3_aa: CASSFNADEKLFF
j_call: TRBJ1-4
d_call: -
clone_size: few
v_call: TRBV7-6

cdr3_nt: TGTGCCAGCAGTTACTCGGGGCCATACACTCCTGACTCCTACAATGAGCAGTTCTTC
cdr3_aa: CASSYSGPYTPDSYNEQFF
j_call: TRBJ2-1
d_call: -
clone_size: -
v_call: TRBV6-2/TRBV6-3

cdr3_nt: TGTGCCAGCAGTTTTATGATTCCCGGACTAGCGGGGGTAGATACGCAGTATTTT
cdr3_aa: CASSFMIPGLAGVDTQYF
j_call: TRBJ2-3
d_call: TRBD2
clone_size: -
v_call: TRBV12-3/TRBV12-4

cdr3_nt: TGTGCCAGCAGCCCAGGTAATACCTACAATGAGCAGTTCTTC
cdr3_aa: CASSPGNTYNEQFF
j_call: TRBJ2-1
d_call: -
clone_size: -
v_call: TRBV6-1

cdr3_nt: TGTGCCAGCAGTTTATCGGGACAGCATAATTCACCCCTCCACTTT
cdr3_aa: CASSLSGQHNSPLHF
j_call: TRBJ1-6
d_call: TRBD1
clone_size: once
v_call: TRBV6-1

cdr3_nt: TGTGCCAGCAGCCAGGAGCCGGGACTAGCGGATCAAAGAGAGACCCAGTACTTC
cdr3_aa: CASSQEPGLADQRETQYF
j_call: TRBJ2-5
d_call: TRBD2
clone_size: -
v_call: TRBV6-2/TRBV6-3

cdr3_nt: TGTGCCAGCAGCCTGACCGGGACAGTTTTCTCCTACGAGCAGTACTTC
cdr3_aa: CASSLTGTVFSYEQYF
j_call: TRBJ2-7
d_call: TRBD1
clone_size: -
v_call: TRBV5-6

cdr3_nt: TGCGCCAGCAGCCCTACTTGGGGAAGCAATGAGCAGTTCTTC
cdr3_aa: CASSPTWGSNEQFF
j_call: TRBJ2-1
d_call: -
clone_size: many
v_call: TRBV4-1

cdr3_nt: TGTGCCAGCAGCTCACCCAGACAGGCCGCGAACACCGGGGAGCTGTTTTTT
cdr3_aa: CASSSPRQAANTGELFF
j_call: TRBJ2-2
d_call: -
clone_size: many
v_call: TRBV7-2

cdr3_nt: TGTGCCAGCAGTGTGGACGGCGTAATAGGACAGCCCCAGCATTTT
cdr3_aa: CASSVDGVIGQPQHF
j_call: TRBJ1-5
d_call: -
clone_size: -
v_call: TRBV6-1

cdr3_nt: TGTGCCAGCAGCCCTCTTAGCGGGGTGTTTCAAGAGACCCAGTACTTC
cdr3_aa: CASSPLSGVFQETQYF
j_call: TRBJ2-5
d_call: TRBD2
clone_size: -
v_call: TRBV6-2/TRBV6-3

cdr3_nt: TGTGCCAGCAGCTTCAGACTGAGAAATGAGCAGTTCTTC
cdr3_aa: CASSFRLRNEQFF
j_call: TRBJ2-1
d_call: -
clone_size: many
v_call: TRBV7-8

cdr3_nt: TGCAGCGTTGAAGGGTTTGCCGGCTACAATGAGCAGTTCTTC
cdr3_aa: CSVEGFAGYNEQFF
j_call: TRBJ2-1
d_call: -
clone_size: -
v_call: TRBV29-1

cdr3_nt: TGTGCCAGCAGTCCAACTAGCGGGCCCCCGCCAGATACGCAGTATTTT
cdr3_aa: CASSPTSGPPPDTQYF
j_call: TRBJ2-3
d_call: TRBD2
clone_size: few
v_call: TRBV6-5

cdr3_nt: TGTGCCAGCAGCTTCAGGGGTGGGGGGCCTTACAATGAGCAGTTCTTC
cdr3_aa: CASSFRGGGPYNEQFF
j_call: TRBJ2-1
d_call: -
clone_size: few
v_call: TRBV7-9

cdr3_nt: TGTGCCAGCAGTTCACTGGGGATGGATCAGCCCCAGCATTTT
cdr3_aa: CASSSLGMDQPQHF
j_call: TRBJ1-5
d_call: -
clone_size: once
v_call: TRBV7-9

cdr3_nt: TGTGCCAGCAGCTCGAGAGGGGCTCACGGAAACACCATATATTTT
cdr3_aa: CASSSRGAHGNTIYF
j_call: TRBJ1-3
d_call: -
clone_size: few
v_call: TRBV9

cdr3_nt: TGCGCCAGCAGTCAATCCTTCGGACGGACGGTCTCCTACGAGCAGTACTTC
cdr3_aa: CASSQSFGRTVSYEQYF
j_call: TRBJ2-7
d_call: -
clone_size: -
v_call: TRBV23-1